This is a list of T cell receptor beta chains from one sample in a study of T cells in Graves' hyperthyroidism and ophthalmopathy. TCRdb processed the multiplex PCR reads anew with MiXCR; each CDR3 protein has one entry. In the table there are around 210,000 distinct CDR3 sequences, 17% of which are singletons. The sample comprised blood. Receptor source: a woman aged 45-65 years with Graves' hyperthyroidism. CDR3s include the opening cysteine and the closing phenylalanine or tryptophan. A D gene is named only where the DNA matches it firmly. Some rows mark clone size as missing; the rest say once, few, many or name a class of expanded clone.

d_gene	v_gene	j_gene	abundance	CDR3aa	CDR3nt
-	TRBV24-1	TRBJ2-2	-	CATSDLDRLGNHGELFF	TGTGCCACCAGTGATTTGGACAGGCTTGGAAATCACGGGGAGCTGTTTTTT
-	TRBV5-1	TRBJ2-7	many	CASRSGPYEQYF	TGCGCCAGCAGGTCGGGTCCCTACGAGCAGTACTTC
TRBD2	TRBV3-1	TRBJ2-5	many	CASTVPSPSGVLQETQYF	TGTGCCAGCACCGTACCAAGTCCTAGCGGGGTGCTCCAAGAGACCCAGTACTTC
TRBD1	TRBV18	TRBJ1-2	-	CGSSLDRSNYGYTF	TGTGGCAGCTCACTGGACAGGTCTAACTATGGCTACACCTTC
TRBD1	TRBV19	TRBJ1-1	few	CASSLNRDRGLTEAFF	TGTGCCAGTAGTTTAAACAGGGACAGGGGTCTAACTGAAGCTTTCTTT
TRBD1	TRBV20-1	TRBJ1-2	-	CSAKDTFRTGRNDGYTF	TGCAGTGCTAAAGACACGTTTCGGACAGGGAGGAATGATGGCTACACCTTC
-	TRBV20-1	TRBJ2-1	-	CSAHSYNEQFF	TGCAGTGCCCACTCCTACAATGAGCAGTTCTTC
-	TRBV6-1	TRBJ1-4	-	CASKVSTNEKLFF	TGTGCCAGCAAAGTGAGCACTAATGAAAAACTGTTTTTT
TRBD1	TRBV13	TRBJ1-2	many	CASSLTGDYGYTF	TGTGCCAGCAGCTTGACAGGGGACTATGGCTACACCTTC
-	TRBV5-1	TRBJ1-1	many	CASSRAQQGNTEAFF	TGCGCCAGCAGCAGGGCACAACAGGGGAACACTGAAGCTTTCTTT
TRBD2	TRBV9	TRBJ2-5	-	CASSVGGLAGKETQYF	TGTGCCAGCAGCGTCGGGGGACTAGCGGGGAAAGAGACCCAGTACTTC
-	TRBV6-4	TRBJ2-1	-	CASSDSVKAAYNEQFF	TGTGCCAGCAGTGACTCGGTGAAAGCGGCCTACAATGAGCAGTTCTTC
-	TRBV11-3	TRBJ2-3	many	CASSASVGYDTQYF	TGTGCCAGCAGCGCCTCAGTGGGCTATGATACGCAGTATTTT
-	TRBV9	TRBJ2-7	many	CASSVEQGSYEQYF	TGTGCCAGCAGCGTAGAGCAGGGCTCCTACGAGCAGTACTTC
-	TRBV3-1	TRBJ2-2	few	CASSPRENTGELFF	TGTGCCAGCAGCCCCAGAGAAAACACCGGGGAGCTGTTTTTT
TRBD1	TRBV5-4	TRBJ2-2	-	CASSFGGTGGRGELFF	TGTGCCAGCAGCTTCGGGGGGACAGGGGGCCGCGGGGAGCTGTTTTTT
-	TRBV28	TRBJ2-1	many	CASRPTQYRVYNEQFF	TGTGCCAGCAGGCCAACCCAATACAGGGTCTACAATGAGCAGTTCTTC
-	TRBV3-1	TRBJ1-1	many	CASSQDRFRTEAFF	TGTGCCAGCAGCCAAGATCGTTTCAGGACTGAAGCTTTCTTT
TRBD2	TRBV5-1	TRBJ2-4	few	CASSFRTSGRDIQYF	TGCGCCAGCAGCTTTCGGACTAGCGGGAGGGACATTCAGTACTTC
-	TRBV12-3/TRBV12-4	TRBJ2-4	-	CASSLRLAKNIQYF	TGTGCCAGCAGTTTGAGACTAGCCAAAAACATTCAGTACTTC
-	TRBV7-6	TRBJ2-1	many	CASSPGDEQFF	TGTGCCAGCAGCCCAGGTGATGAGCAGTTCTTC
-	TRBV28	TRBJ1-3	many	CASSFPRASGNTIYF	TGTGCCAGCAGTTTTCCGCGGGCCTCTGGAAACACCATATATTTT
TRBD2	TRBV19	TRBJ2-2	-	CASSISSGSFHTGELFF	TGTGCCAGTAGTATCTCTAGCGGGAGCTTCCACACCGGGGAGCTGTTTTTT
-	TRBV6-5	TRBJ1-5	few	CASSYRAGGQPQHF	TGTGCCAGCAGTTACAGGGCGGGTGGTCAGCCCCAGCATTTT
TRBD1	TRBV5-5	TRBJ2-4	many	CASSLGDSGKNIQYF	TGTGCCAGCAGCTTGGGGGACAGTGGAAAAAACATTCAGTACTTC
TRBD2	TRBV20-1	TRBJ2-7	few	CSAREPSGREEEQYF	TGCAGTGCTAGAGAGCCTAGCGGGAGGGAGGAAGAGCAGTACTTC
-	TRBV7-2	TRBJ1-5	few	CASSLELGSYSNQPQHF	TGTGCCAGCAGCTTAGAGTTAGGGTCGTATAGCAATCAGCCCCAGCATTTT
-	TRBV7-9	TRBJ2-7	many	CASSLAYGSYEQYF	TGTGCCAGCAGCTTAGCGTACGGCAGCTACGAGCAGTACTTC
TRBD2	TRBV20-1	TRBJ2-1	many	CSARFLAGGWNEQFF	TGCAGTGCTAGATTCTTGGCGGGAGGATGGAATGAGCAGTTCTTC
-	TRBV5-6	TRBJ1-2	few	CASSWYYGYTF	TGTGCCAGCAGCTGGTACTATGGCTACACCTTC
-	TRBV30	TRBJ2-4	few	CAWTPRMVDIQYF	TGTGCCTGGACCCCGAGGATGGTGGACATTCAGTACTTC
-	TRBV5-1	TRBJ2-1	many	CASSPGAGSVEQFF	TGCGCCAGCAGCCCGGGGGCAGGCAGCGTTGAGCAGTTCTTC
TRBD2	TRBV19	TRBJ2-1	-	CASSILAGGRVNNKQFF	TGTGCCAGTAGTATATTGGCGGGAGGAAGGGTTAACAATAAGCAGTTCTTC
-	TRBV9	TRBJ1-2	many	CASSGGGFSTNYGYTF	TGTGCCAGCAGCGGGGGAGGATTTTCCACTAACTATGGCTACACCTTC
-	TRBV5-4	TRBJ1-4	-	CASSDRAAEKLFF	TGTGCCAGCAGCGACCGGGCCGCGGAAAAACTGTTTTTT
-	TRBV5-6	TRBJ1-5	few	CASSAGGLSNQPQHF	TGTGCCAGCAGCGCCGGGGGTCTGAGCAATCAGCCCCAGCATTTT
-	TRBV2	TRBJ2-6	few	CARRSSGANVLTF	TGTGCCAGAAGATCGTCTGGGGCCAACGTCCTGACTTTC
-	TRBV20-1	TRBJ1-1	many	CSATGSSWNTEAFF	TGCAGTGCTACAGGGTCAAGCTGGAACACTGAAGCTTTCTTT
-	TRBV14	TRBJ2-1	many	CASSQAGNRNEQFF	TGTGCCAGCAGCCAAGCGGGCAATAGAAATGAGCAGTTCTTC
-	TRBV15	TRBJ2-3	-	CATNRDSNTDTQYF	TGTGCCACTAACCGGGACTCGAACACAGATACGCAGTATTTT
-	TRBV9	TRBJ2-1	many	CASSVPPGEQFF	TGTGCCAGCAGCGTGCCGCCCGGAGAGCAGTTCTTC
-	TRBV5-1	TRBJ1-1	-	CASSLVTGRSDTEAFF	TGCGCCAGCAGCTTGGTGACAGGAAGGTCTGACACTGAAGCTTTCTTT
-	TRBV11-2	TRBJ2-5	many	CASRWAGLNQETQYF	TGTGCCAGCAGATGGGCCGGGCTCAACCAAGAGACCCAGTACTTC
-	TRBV6-1	TRBJ1-1	many	CAITGNWENTEAFF	TGTGCCATTACGGGGAACTGGGAGAACACTGAAGCTTTCTTT
TRBD1	TRBV12-3/TRBV12-4	TRBJ2-5	-	CASSSQQGGGETQYF	TGTGCCAGCAGTTCCCAACAGGGGGGAGGAGAGACCCAGTACTTC
TRBD2	TRBV5-1	TRBJ2-1	many	CASSLEGASGSRKSSNEQFF	TGCGCCAGCAGCTTGGAGGGTGCTAGCGGGAGCAGGAAATCCAGCAATGAGCAGTTCTTC
-	TRBV10-1	TRBJ2-3	many	CASSAFAGQGPDTQYF	TGCGCCAGCAGTGCCTTCGCGGGGCAGGGCCCAGATACGCAGTATTTT
TRBD1	TRBV2	TRBJ2-7	many	CASSGLGQGTYEQYF	TGTGCCAGCAGTGGCCTGGGACAGGGTACCTACGAGCAGTACTTC
TRBD1	TRBV5-6	TRBJ2-1	many	CASSRRTGSSYNEQFF	TGTGCCAGCAGCCGGAGGACAGGGAGCTCCTACAATGAGCAGTTCTTC
-	TRBV29-1	TRBJ1-4	few	CSAKDLGKEKLFF	TGCAGCGCAAAGGACCTGGGGAAAGAAAAACTGTTTTTT
-	TRBV11-3	TRBJ2-2	-	CASSYIGELFF	TGTGCCAGCAGCTATATCGGGGAGCTGTTTTTT
-	TRBV4-1	TRBJ1-2	few	CASSQDAGFREDGYTF	TGCGCCAGCAGCCAAGATGCGGGATTCCGAGAAGATGGCTACACCTTC
TRBD2	TRBV7-2	TRBJ2-4	few	CASSTTGGGLAKNIQYF	TGTGCCAGCAGCACTACGGGGGGGGGTTTAGCCAAAAACATTCAGTACTTC
-	TRBV2	TRBJ2-1	many	CASSESRTHNEQFF	TGTGCCAGCAGTGAAAGTAGGACTCATAATGAGCAGTTCTTC
-	TRBV12-3/TRBV12-4	TRBJ1-1	many	CASSRGTEAFF	TGTGCCAGCAGTAGAGGCACTGAAGCTTTCTTT